The 21 T cell receptor beta chains in this list originate from one sample, sequenced in a study of T cells in Graves' hyperthyroidism and ophthalmopathy. Amplified TCR beta CDR3 regions came from RNA transcripts. An initial round of RT-PCR targeting the TCR CDR3 relied on the HTBI primer set. MiXCR, run by TCRdb on the multiplex PCR reads, gives a single entry per CDR3 protein. Of fewer than 200,000 distinct CDR3 sequences in the sample, roughly 9.4% were seen once. Specimen: blood. These receptors were collected from a woman aged 18-29 years with Graves' hyperthyroidism that later progressed to Graves' ophthalmopathy.

This clonotype was seen at least ten times. The chain is built from TRBV9 and TRBJ1-2, with TRBD1 identical over 8 bases. The length of the CDR3 is 16 residues. Germline V gene data show CDR1 as SGDLS and CDR2 as YYNGEE. V shed 4 bases, J shed 3 bases, and the junction held 11 bases outside the gene matches. The chain's CDR3 is CASSSRTGFDDYGYTF. The CDR3 coding sequence is TGTGCCAGCAGCTCTCGGACAGGGTTTGATGACTATGGCTACACCTTC. The whole variable domain, filled in from reference TRBV9 and TRBJ1-2, reads DSGVTQTPKHLITATGQRVTLRCSPRSGDLSVYWYQQSLDQGLQFLIQYYNGEERAKGNILERFSAQQFPDLHSELNLSSLELGDSALYFCASSSRTGFDDYGYTFGSGTRLTVV.

This clonotype was seen at least ten times. J is TRBJ2-7 and V is TRBV28; 9 bases align to TRBD1. Germline V gene lookup returns CDR1 MDHEN and CDR2 SYDVKM. The CDR3 contains 15 residues. Losses at the gene ends were 5 bases for V and 0 bases for J; bases not matched to a gene: 5. The CDR3 protein is CASSTGTGISYEQYF. CDR3 nucleotides: TGTGCCAGCAGTACCGGGACAGGGATCTCCTACGAGCAGTACTTC.

This clonotype was observed a few times. The chain recombines TRBV29-1 with TRBJ2-3; D unclear. Germline V CDR1 and CDR2: SQVTM, ANQGSEA. Trimming removed 2 bases at V and 0 bases at J, with 6 bases between. The CDR3 contains 13 residues. The CDR3 loop is CSVENTSTDTQYF. The CDR3 DNA sequence: TGCAGCGTTGAAAATACGAGCACAGATACGCAGTATTTT.

This clonotype was seen at least ten times. The chain links TRBV2 to TRBJ2-7; TRBD1 matches 7 bases. The CDR3 loop spans 14 amino acids. Germline values: CDR1 SNHLY, CDR2 FYNNEI. The V gene end was trimmed by 6 bases and the J gene end by 3 bases; junction bases not matched to a gene: 8. CDR3 in DNA: TGTGCCAGCAGGCCCGATGGGACAGTCTACGAGCAGTACTTC. Translated: CASRPDGTVYEQYF.

This clonotype was observed many times. The chain links TRBV7-9 to TRBJ1-1; D perhaps matches TRBD1 (6 bases). V lost 4 bases and J lost 2, with 11 bases in between. CDR1 and CDR2 (germline): SEHNR, FQNEAQ (reference sequence). This CDR3 has 14 amino acids. Here the CDR3 DNA reads TGTGCCAGCAGCTGGGGACAAAAAAACACTGAAGCTTTCTTT. Translating it yields CASSWGQKNTEAFF.

This clonotype occurred many times. The chain has TRBV9 and TRBJ1-1, with D unresolved. CDR3 length: 14 residues. Trimming removed 0 bases at V and 1 base at J, with 7 bases between. Germline CDR1 SGDLS, CDR2 YYNGEE. The CDR3 nucleotides read TGTGCCAGCAGCGTAGTAGCCGAGAACACTGAAGCTTTCTTT. Residues: CASSVVAENTEAFF.

This clonotype was counted a single time. A much larger clone differs by one base, so this may be a read error. The conserved final phenylalanine or tryptophan is absent from the CDR3, which likely points to a read error. V is TRBV9 and J is TRBJ1-2; 7 bases align to TRBD1. The germline V gene has CDR1 SGDLS and CDR2 YYNGEE. The CDR3 has 14 residues. Losses at the gene ends were 0 bases for V and 10 bases for J; bases not matched to a gene: 9. The CDR3 loop reads CASSVGQGLGDYTL. CDR3 DNA sequence: TGTGCCAGCAGCGTAGGACAGGGACTGGGTGACTACACCCTC.

This clonotype was observed many times. The rearrangement links TRBV3-1 to TRBJ2-7; D might be TRBD2 (5 bases). The ends were cut back, 4 bases at V and 4 bases at J, with 20 bases in the middle. The CDR3 is 16 residues long. CDR1 is LGHDT, CDR2 YNNKEL, per germline (reference sequence). The CDR3 reads CASSPTLSSGSYEQYF. CDR3 in DNA: TGTGCCAGCAGCCCAACCCTATCTTCGGGGAGTTACGAGCAGTACTTC.

This chain links TRBV4-2 with TRBJ2-7; 7 nucleotides agree with TRBD1. V lost 0 bases to trimming and J lost 0 bases; unmatched junction nucleotides: 2. In germline, CDR1 is LGHNA, CDR2 YNFKEQ. CDR3 length: 15 amino acids. This CDR3 is CASSQDRGSSYEQYF. CDR3 coding DNA: TGTGCCAGCAGCCAAGACAGGGGGAGCTCCTACGAGCAGTACTTC.

This chain connects TRBV18 to TRBJ2-1, with 11 bases identical to TRBD1. Germline CDR1 is KGHSH and CDR2 is LQKENI. The CDR3 is made up of 15 amino acids. With V trimmed by 4 bases and J by 10 bases, 9 bases remained unmatched. The chain's CDR3 is CASSQGTGGQREQFF. DNA for the CDR3: TGTGCCAGCTCACAGGGGACAGGGGGTCAAAGGGAGCAGTTCTTC.

This clonotype was detected ten times or more. V and J are TRBV7-6 and TRBJ2-7, with D possibly called TRBD1 or TRBD2 (5 bases each). V was trimmed by 1 base and J by 5 bases, leaving 6 bases between them. Germline loops: CDR1 SGHVS, CDR2 FNYEAQ. CDR3 length: 12 amino acids. The CDR3: CASSLGGDEQYF. CDR3 in DNA: TGTGCCAGCAGCTTAGGAGGGGACGAGCAGTACTTC.

This clonotype was found many times. CDR3 sequence reads: CASSYRTGNEQFF. DNA for the CDR3: TGTGCCAGCAGTTACAGGACTGGCAATGAGCAGTTCTTC. The chain couples TRBV6-2 or TRBV6-3 to TRBJ2-1, with D maybe TRBD2 (5 bases). Germline-derived CDR1 and CDR2 are MNHEY and SVGEGT. The length of the CDR3 is 13 residues. V dropped 2 bases and J dropped 6 bases, with 8 bases sitting between them.

There are a few counts of this clonotype. CDR3 nucleotide sequence: TGTGCCAGCAGCGCGTACGGGGGGCTAGAGACCCAGTACTTC. This sequence encodes CASSAYGGLETQYF. The gene calls are TRBV9 and TRBJ2-5; D might be TRBD2 (7 bases). This CDR3 region has 14 residues. V lost 3 bases, J lost 4 bases, and 13 bases lay in between. CDR1 is SGDLS, CDR2 YYNGEE, per germline.

In its sample, this clonotype was seen a few times. The genes are TRBV20-1 and TRBJ2-5; tentatively, D is TRBD1 (6 bases). This CDR3 comprises 12 residues. V lost 6 bases, J lost 4 bases, and 12 bases lay in between. Germline V lookup: CDR1 DFQATT, CDR2 SNEGSKA (reference sequence). CDR3: CSAPVQGETQYF. CDR3 nucleotides: TGCAGTGCCCCCGTACAGGGAGAGACCCAGTACTTC.

The table lists this clonotype with many counts. The genes are TRBV5-1 and TRBJ1-1, with 10 bases identical to TRBD1. Germline V lookup: CDR1 SGHRS, CDR2 YFSETQ. V lost 3 bases to trimming and J lost 0 bases; unmatched junction nucleotides: 5. The CDR3 is made up of 16 amino acids. CDR3 sequence (DNA): TGCGCCAGCAGCTCCGGGACAGGGGTGATGAACACTGAAGCTTTCTTT. Encoded protein: CASSSGTGVMNTEAFF.

At least ten counts were recorded for this clonotype. The chain carries TRBV27 and TRBJ2-1; possible D gene TRBD1, 5 bases. The CDR3 is 14 amino acids. V lost 6 bases to trimming and J lost 3 bases, with 12 bases between them. Germline CDR1 reads MNHEY; CDR2 reads SMNVEV (reference sequence). The DNA of the CDR3 is TGTGCCAGCAGCCGACAGATTTTCTACAATGAGCAGTTCTTC. It specifies CASSRQIFYNEQFF.

V gene TRBV25-1 combines with J gene TRBJ2-4; 9 nucleotides agree with TRBD2. Germline CDR1 reads MGHDK; CDR2 reads SYGVNS. Losses at the gene ends were 3 bases for V and 1 base for J; bases not matched to a gene: 4. The CDR3 length is 16 residues. The CDR3, as DNA: TGTGCCAGCAGTGACGCGGGAGGGCCGGCCAAAAACATTCAGTACTTC. Translating it yields CASSDAGGPAKNIQYF.

This clonotype was observed many times. J is TRBJ1-2 and V is TRBV20-1; D ambiguous. This CDR3 has 16 residues. The germline CDR1 and CDR2 sequences are DFQATT and SNEGSKA (reference sequence). Trimming took 0 bases from V and 1 from J, leaving 15 bases between them. The chain's CDR3 is CSARDQRGSGNYGYTF. CDR3 bases: TGCAGTGCTAGAGATCAGCGCGGGTCGGGTAACTATGGCTACACCTTC.

On this clonotype: A single base separates this from a much larger clone, so it may be a read error. This sequence joins TRBV9 and TRBJ2-7; TRBD1 agrees at 8 bases. This CDR3 region has 15 residues. With V trimmed by 3 bases and J by 1 base, 6 bases remained unmatched. Looked up from germline, CDR1 is SGDLS and CDR2 is YYNGEE. CDR3: CASSEWTGLSYEQYF. As DNA, the CDR3 is TGTGCCAGCAGCGAATGGACAGGGCTTTCCTACGAGCAGTACTTC.

This clonotype was counted ten times or more. The chain carries TRBV19 and TRBJ2-2; either TRBD1 or TRBD2 may supply D (5 bases each). V was shortened by 10 bases and J by 5 bases, with 17 bases between the two germline ends. CDR3 length: 14 amino acids. Germline V gene sequence: CDR1 LNHDA, CDR2 SQIVND (reference sequence). The CDR3 loop is CATRDVRGTGELFF. The CDR3 coding sequence is TGTGCCACCCGGGACGTCCGCGGGACCGGGGAGCTGTTTTTT.

For this clonotype: A read error may explain this, as a much larger clone is one base away. The chain is built from TRBV6-1 and TRBJ2-6; a weak D match, TRBD2 (5 bases). The germline CDR1 and CDR2 sequences are MNHNS and SASEGT. This CDR3 comprises 15 residues. V was trimmed by 4 bases and J by 2 bases, leaving 9 bases between them. The CDR3 region has the DNA TGTGCCAGCAGTGTACACGGGGCTGGGGCCAACGTCCTGACTTTC. This sequence encodes CASSVHGAGANVLTF.